This T cell receptor beta chain stems from a study of cytomegalovirus exposure and HLA in healthy donors. The study ran its PCR with 60 Vbeta and 13 Jbeta primers. Some clones are missing from TCRdb's copy, which holds only in-frame ones; the method was immunoSEQ multiplex PCR. Among around 170,000 clones listed, approximately 75% were seen once. Findings and caveats of the study: As a later analysis revealed, most CMV-associated TCR beta chains appeared HLA-restricted. Indistinguishable V segments such as TRBV6-2 and TRBV6-3 were excluded. Highly shared sequence variants in one cluster were likely a sequencing artifact.

V gave up 5 bases and J gave up 7 bases, with 14 bases separating them. This CDR3 has 14 residues. Looked up from germline, CDR1 is MGHRA and CDR2 is YSYEKL. Concerning this clone: Its specificity is not known.

The sequence was obtained from a girl between 5 and 17 years old in good health and CMV-seronegative. The rearrangement joins TRBV4-1 to TRBJ2-2; possible D gene TRBD2, 7 bases. The sample taken for sequencing was PBMCs. The CDR3 reads CASSLYREGGELFF. The CDR3 nucleotides read TGCGCCAGCAGCTTGTACAGGGAGGGCGGGGAGCTGTTTTTT.